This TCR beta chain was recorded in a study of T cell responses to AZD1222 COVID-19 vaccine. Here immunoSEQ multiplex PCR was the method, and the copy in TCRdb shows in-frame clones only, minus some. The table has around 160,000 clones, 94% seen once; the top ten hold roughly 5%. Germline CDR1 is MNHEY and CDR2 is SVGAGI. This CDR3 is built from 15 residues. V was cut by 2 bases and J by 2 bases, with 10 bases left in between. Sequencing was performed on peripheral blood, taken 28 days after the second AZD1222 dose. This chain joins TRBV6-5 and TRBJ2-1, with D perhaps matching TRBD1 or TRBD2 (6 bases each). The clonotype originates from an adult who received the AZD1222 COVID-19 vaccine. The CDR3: CASSYKGGPYNEQFF. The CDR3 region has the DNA TGTGCCAGCAGTTACAAAGGGGGGCCCTACAATGAGCAGTTCTTC.